These T cell receptor beta chains were read from a single sample in a study of neoadjuvant nivolumab and ipilimumab in lung cancer. Assay: immunoSEQ multiplex PCR; the TCRdb copy retains only in-frame clones and omits some. The sample shows 20,000 to 25,000 clones, 82% of them seen only once. The sample was peripheral blood, taken before neoadjuvant nivolumab, alone or with ipilimumab. These receptors all stem from an adult with non-small cell lung cancer. CDR3s include the opening cysteine and the closing phenylalanine or tryptophan. The order of the fields is V gene, D gene, J gene, clone size, CDR3 protein, CDR3 DNA. D genes are given only for firm matches. Not every row has a clone size; where given, it reads once, few, many or a size class.

TRBV5-1	.	TRBJ1-5	few	CASSLTDMTGQPQHF	TGCGCCAGCAGCCTGACCGACATGACAGGTCAGCCCCAGCATTTT
TRBV2	TRBD1	TRBJ1-1	.	CAGRQGITEAFF	TGTGCCGGCAGACAGGGAATCACTGAAGCTTTCTTT
TRBV10-3	.	TRBJ2-7	.	CAISESQGGTYEQYF	TGTGCCATCAGTGAGTCGCAAGGGGGGACTTACGAGCAGTACTTC
TRBV13	.	TRBJ2-5	.	CASSSRHGETQYF	TGTGCCAGCAGCTCTAGACACGGAGAGACCCAGTACTTC
TRBV7-6	TRBD1	TRBJ1-2	.	CASSYLGTGDGYTF	TGTGCCAGCAGCTACTTGGGGACAGGGGATGGCTACACCTTC
TRBV12-5	.	TRBJ2-5	.	CASGGIGVQETQYF	TGTGCTAGTGGTGGAATAGGGGTACAAGAGACCCAGTACTTC
TRBV5-1	.	TRBJ1-4	.	CASSLDGGYGNEKLFF	TGCGCCAGCAGCTTGGATGGGGGCTACGGTAATGAAAAACTGTTTTTT
TRBV30	TRBD2	TRBJ2-7	once	CAWDQSGLAGPGDEQYF	TGTGCCTGGGACCAATCGGGACTAGCGGGACCAGGGGACGAGCAGTACTTC
TRBV7-9	.	TRBJ1-5	.	CASSLGLINQPQHF	TGTGCCAGCAGCTTGGGGCTGATCAATCAGCCCCAGCATTTT
TRBV7-2	TRBD1	TRBJ1-5	.	CASSQDRVNQPQHF	TGTGCCAGCAGTCAGGACAGGGTAAATCAGCCCCAGCATTTT
TRBV6-4	TRBD2	TRBJ2-6	few	CASSPLAGGSGANVLTF	TGTGCCAGCAGCCCACTAGCGGGAGGCTCTGGGGCCAACGTCCTGACTTTC
TRBV5-4	TRBD1	TRBJ2-4	.	CASSFDPGQGEVGIQYF	TGTGCCAGCAGCTTCGACCCGGGACAGGGAGAGGTGGGCATTCAGTACTTC
TRBV11-2	.	TRBJ2-7	.	CASSLGQNDYEQYF	TGTGCCAGCAGCTTAGGCCAGAATGACTACGAGCAGTACTTC
TRBV2	.	TRBJ2-3	few	CASRLHTDTQYF	TGTGCCAGCAGGTTGCATACAGATACGCAGTATTTT
TRBV7-2	TRBD2	TRBJ2-3	.	CASSLSGGLGTDTQYF	TGTGCCAGCAGCTTATCGGGAGGCCTGGGCACAGATACGCAGTATTTT
TRBV7-6	.	TRBJ1-1	.	CASSLDRVPNTEAFF	TGTGCCAGCAGCTTAGACAGGGTTCCGAACACTGAAGCTTTCTTT
TRBV29-1	TRBD1	TRBJ1-4	.	CSVRRDRNEKLFF	TGCAGCGTCCGCCGGGACAGGAATGAAAAACTGTTTTTT
TRBV5-5	.	TRBJ2-7	.	CASSLAGDEQYF	TGTGCCAGCAGCTTGGCCGGGGACGAGCAGTACTTC
TRBV5-6	TRBD1	TRBJ2-2	.	CASSPGTGDTGELFF	TGTGCCAGCAGCCCGGGGACAGGGGACACCGGGGAGCTGTTTTTT
TRBV7-2	.	TRBJ1-1	.	CASNPGREEAFF	TGTGCCAGCAACCCCGGGAGGGAAGAAGCTTTCTTT
TRBV7-9	.	TRBJ2-1	.	CASSILGGNEQFF	TGTGCCAGCTCTATTTTAGGAGGCAATGAGCAGTTCTTC
TRBV11-2	.	TRBJ2-5	.	CASSFGGSRMATQYF	TGTGCCAGCAGCTTTGGGGGCAGTAGAATGGCGACCCAGTACTTC
TRBV15	.	TRBJ1-1	.	CATSRAETGKTEAFF	TGTGCCACCAGCAGAGCAGAAACAGGGAAAACTGAAGCTTTCTTT
TRBV7-9	.	TRBJ1-1	.	CASRPWDSQAAFF	TGTGCCAGCAGGCCCTGGGACTCTCAGGCAGCTTTCTTT
TRBV5-1	TRBD2	TRBJ2-1	once	CASSLGRELVNEQFF	TGCGCCAGCAGCTTGGGGCGGGAGCTCGTCAATGAGCAGTTCTTC
TRBV7-9	.	TRBJ1-3	.	CASSSAGNTIYF	TGTGCCAGCAGCTCCGCTGGAAACACCATATATTTT
TRBV5-6	.	TRBJ2-5	.	CASRRIPETQYF	TGTGCCAGCAGGAGGATCCCAGAGACCCAGTACTTC
TRBV30	.	TRBJ2-5	.	CAWSREAGLWETQYF	TGTGCCTGGAGCCGCGAGGCGGGACTCTGGGAGACCCAGTACTTC
TRBV5-1	TRBD2	TRBJ2-5	.	CASSWEGLAGAETQYF	TGCGCCAGCAGCTGGGAGGGGTTAGCGGGAGCAGAGACCCAGTACTTC